This TCR beta chain was recorded in a study of shared clonotypes between healthy human individuals. Clones were sequenced by immunoSEQ multiplex PCR, and TCRdb holds only the in-frame ones, with some missing. This repertoire shows roughly 410,000 clones, about 96% found once; its top ten account for approximately 0.3%. The CDR3 has 13 amino acids. V shed 0 bases and J shed 3 bases, with 5 bases lying between them. The germline V gene has CDR1 LNHDA and CDR2 SQIVND (reference sequence). The sequence was collected from a man aged 25 to 45 in good health. The sequencing sample was made of memory CD8+ T cells sorted from blood. This sample's subset: CD45RO+ cells pooled with CCR7-negative TemRA cells. The chain employs TRBV19 and TRBJ2-5; D gene unclear. CDR3 DNA sequence: TGTGCCAGTAGTATAGACCAAGAAGAGACCCAGTACTTC. Protein sequence: CASSIDQEETQYF. Together with reference TRBV19 and TRBJ2-5, the CDR3 gives the full variable domain: DGGITQSPKYLFRKEGQNVTLSCEQNLNHDAMYWYRQDPGQGLRLIYYSQIVNDFQKGDIAEGYSVSREKKESFPLTVTSAQKNPTAFYLCASSIDQEETQYFGPGTRLLVL.